This record concerns one T cell receptor (beta chain) sequence. With 60 Vbeta and 13 Jbeta primers, the PCR was carried out. This table comes from immunoSEQ multiplex PCR, and its TCRdb copy is limited to in-frame clones, with some not included. This sample yields about 270,000 clones, of which 86% are seen a single time; around 4% belongs to the top ten. This record comes from a study of cytomegalovirus exposure and HLA in healthy donors. V was shortened by 3 bases and J by 2 bases, with 11 bases between the two germline ends. CDR1 MNHNS and CDR2 SASEGT come from the germline V gene. There are 15 residues in the CDR3.

Material for sequencing was PBMCs. V is TRBV6-1 and J is TRBJ1-5, with D possibly TRBD1 on 6 matching bases. This TCR was recovered from a man aged 40-55 years in good health and CMV-seropositive. This CDR3 is CASSEGRGGNQPQHF. The CDR3 region has the DNA TGTGCCAGCAGTGAGGGCAGGGGAGGCAATCAGCCCCAGCATTTT.